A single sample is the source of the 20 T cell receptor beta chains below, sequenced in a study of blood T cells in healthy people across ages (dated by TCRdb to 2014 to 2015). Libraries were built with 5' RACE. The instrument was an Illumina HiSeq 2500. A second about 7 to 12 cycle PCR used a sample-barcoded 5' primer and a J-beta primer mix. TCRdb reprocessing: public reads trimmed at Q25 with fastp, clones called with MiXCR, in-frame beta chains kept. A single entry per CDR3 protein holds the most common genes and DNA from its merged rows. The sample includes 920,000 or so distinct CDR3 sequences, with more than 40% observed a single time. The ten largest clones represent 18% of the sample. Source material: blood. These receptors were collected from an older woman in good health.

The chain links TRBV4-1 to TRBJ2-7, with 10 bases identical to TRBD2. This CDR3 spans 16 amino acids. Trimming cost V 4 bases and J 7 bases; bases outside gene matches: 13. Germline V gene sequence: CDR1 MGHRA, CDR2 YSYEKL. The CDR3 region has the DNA TGCGCCAGCAGCCTCATAGCGGGAGGAATTAGTAATGAGCAGTACTTC. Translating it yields CASSLIAGGISNEQYF.

The CDR3 protein is CASSSPGQVRYEQYF. The CDR3 nucleotides read TGTGCCAGCAGCTCCCCAGGCCAAGTGAGGTACGAGCAGTACTTC. The V and J genes are TRBV7-4 and TRBJ2-7, with D hard to call. With 4 bases removed from V and 4 bases from J, the gap between germline ends came to 17 bases. In germline, CDR1 is SGHVT, CDR2 SQSDAQ. This CDR3 region has 15 residues. Complete variable domain (other parts from reference TRBV7-4 and TRBJ2-7): GAGVSQSPRYKVAKRGRDVALRCDSISGHVTLYWYRQTLGQGSEVLTYSQSDAQRDKSGRPSGRFSAERPERSVSTLKIQRTEQGDSAVYLCASSSPGQVRYEQYFGPGTRLTVT.

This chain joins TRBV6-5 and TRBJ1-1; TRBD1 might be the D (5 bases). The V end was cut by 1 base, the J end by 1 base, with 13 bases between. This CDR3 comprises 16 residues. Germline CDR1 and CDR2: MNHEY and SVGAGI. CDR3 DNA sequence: TGTGCCAGCAGTTACTTAACGGGGGGTAGGAACACTGAAGCTTTCTTT. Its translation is CASSYLTGGRNTEAFF.

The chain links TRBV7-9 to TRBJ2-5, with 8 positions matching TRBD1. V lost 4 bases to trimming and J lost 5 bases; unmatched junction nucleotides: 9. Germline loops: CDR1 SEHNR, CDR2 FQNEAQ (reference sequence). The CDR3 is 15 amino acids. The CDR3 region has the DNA TGTGCCAGCAGCTCGGACAGGGCCCATTTGGAGACCCAGTACTTC. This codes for CASSSDRAHLETQYF.

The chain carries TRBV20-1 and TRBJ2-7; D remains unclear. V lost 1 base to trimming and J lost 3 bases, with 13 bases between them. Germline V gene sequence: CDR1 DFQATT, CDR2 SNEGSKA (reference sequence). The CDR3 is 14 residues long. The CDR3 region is CSARGLTTDYEQYF. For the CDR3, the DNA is TGCAGTGCTAGAGGTCTGACAACGGACTACGAGCAGTACTTC.

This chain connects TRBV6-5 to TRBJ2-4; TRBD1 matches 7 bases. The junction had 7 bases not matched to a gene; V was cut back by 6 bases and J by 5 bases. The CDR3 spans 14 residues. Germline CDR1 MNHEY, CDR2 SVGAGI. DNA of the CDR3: TGTGCCAGCAGGGAGACAGGGAAACAAAACATTCAGTACTTC. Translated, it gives CASRETGKQNIQYF.

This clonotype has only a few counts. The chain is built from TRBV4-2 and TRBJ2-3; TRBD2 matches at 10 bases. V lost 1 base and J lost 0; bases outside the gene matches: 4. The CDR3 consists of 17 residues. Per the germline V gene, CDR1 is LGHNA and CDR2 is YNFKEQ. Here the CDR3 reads CASSQVGTSASTDTQYF. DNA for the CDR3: TGTGCCAGCAGCCAAGTAGGGACTAGCGCTAGCACAGATACGCAGTATTTT.

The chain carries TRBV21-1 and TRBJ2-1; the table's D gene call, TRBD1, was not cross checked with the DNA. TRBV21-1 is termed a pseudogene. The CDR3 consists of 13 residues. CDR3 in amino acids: CASRDRGANEQFF. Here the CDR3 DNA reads TGTGCCAGCAGGGACCGGGGGGCCAATGAGCAGTTCTTC.

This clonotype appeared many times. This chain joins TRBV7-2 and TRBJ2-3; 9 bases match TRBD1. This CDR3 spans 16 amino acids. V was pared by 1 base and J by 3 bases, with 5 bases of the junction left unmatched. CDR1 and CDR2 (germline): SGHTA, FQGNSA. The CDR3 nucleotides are TGTGCCAGCAGCTTAGTTACAGGGGGCTCGACAGATACGCAGTATTTT. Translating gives CASSLVTGGSTDTQYF.

The CDR3 loop is CSVEDFEAAPYEQYF. The DNA of the CDR3 is TGCAGCGTTGAAGATTTTGAGGCAGCACCCTACGAGCAGTACTTC. The J gene is TRBJ2-7, the V gene TRBV29-1; D is unresolved. The CDR3 totals 15 residues. V was pared by 0 bases and J by 2 bases, with 14 bases between. Germline V gene lookup returns CDR1 SQVTM and CDR2 ANQGSEA.

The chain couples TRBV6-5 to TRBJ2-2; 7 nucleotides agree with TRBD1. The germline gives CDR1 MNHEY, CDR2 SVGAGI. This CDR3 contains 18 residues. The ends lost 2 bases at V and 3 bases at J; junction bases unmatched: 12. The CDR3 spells CASSYTGARLAYTGELFF. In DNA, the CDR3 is TGTGCCAGCAGTTACACAGGGGCCCGGCTAGCCTACACCGGGGAGCTGTTTTTT.

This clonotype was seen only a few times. CDR3 loop: CASIPDRSSYNSPLHF. The CDR3 DNA follows: TGTGCCAGCATTCCGGACAGGAGCTCCTATAATTCACCCCTCCACTTT. The chain recombines TRBV2 with TRBJ1-6; 7 nucleotides match TRBD1. CDR3 length: 16 amino acids. The germline V gene has CDR1 SNHLY and CDR2 FYNNEI. Trimming took 7 bases from V and 0 from J; bases not matched to a gene: 6.

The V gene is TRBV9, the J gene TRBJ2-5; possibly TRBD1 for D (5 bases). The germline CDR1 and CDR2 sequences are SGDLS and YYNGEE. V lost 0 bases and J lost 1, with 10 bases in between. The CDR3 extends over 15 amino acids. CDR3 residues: CASSVGGDVQETQYF. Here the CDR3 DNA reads TGTGCCAGCAGCGTAGGGGGCGACGTCCAAGAGACCCAGTACTTC.

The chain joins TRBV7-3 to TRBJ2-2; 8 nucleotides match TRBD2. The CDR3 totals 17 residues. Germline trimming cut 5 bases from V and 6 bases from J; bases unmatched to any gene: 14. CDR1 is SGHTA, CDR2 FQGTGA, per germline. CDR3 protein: CASSKRQWTSIPGELFF. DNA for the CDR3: TGTGCCAGCAGCAAACGCCAATGGACTAGCATCCCCGGGGAGCTGTTTTTT.

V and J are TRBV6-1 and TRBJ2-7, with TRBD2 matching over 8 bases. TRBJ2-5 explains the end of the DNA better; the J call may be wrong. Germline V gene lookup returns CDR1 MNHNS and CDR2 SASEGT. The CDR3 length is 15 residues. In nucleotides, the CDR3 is TGTGCCAGCAGGGAGGTACTAGCGGTCCAAGAGACCCAGTACTTC. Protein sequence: CASREVLAVQETQYF.

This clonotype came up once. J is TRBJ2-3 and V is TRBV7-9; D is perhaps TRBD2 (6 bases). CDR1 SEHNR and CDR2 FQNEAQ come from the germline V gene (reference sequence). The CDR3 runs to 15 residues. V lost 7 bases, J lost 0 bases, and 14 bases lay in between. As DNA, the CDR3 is TGTGCCAGCACCTGGGACTCCCCGAGCACAGATACGCAGTATTTT. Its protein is CASTWDSPSTDTQYF. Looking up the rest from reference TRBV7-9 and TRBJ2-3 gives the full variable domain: DTGVSQNPRHKITKRGQNVTFRCDPISEHNRLYWYRQTLGQGPEFLTYFQNEAQLEKSRLLSDRFSAERPKGSFSTLEIQRTEQGDSAMYLCASTWDSPSTDTQYFGPGTRLTVL.

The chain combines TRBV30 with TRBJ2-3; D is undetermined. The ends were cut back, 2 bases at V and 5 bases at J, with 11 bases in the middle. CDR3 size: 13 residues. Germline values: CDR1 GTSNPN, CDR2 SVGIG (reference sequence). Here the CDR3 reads CAWSKASVDTQYF. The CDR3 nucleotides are TGTGCCTGGAGTAAGGCATCGGTAGATACGCAGTATTTT.

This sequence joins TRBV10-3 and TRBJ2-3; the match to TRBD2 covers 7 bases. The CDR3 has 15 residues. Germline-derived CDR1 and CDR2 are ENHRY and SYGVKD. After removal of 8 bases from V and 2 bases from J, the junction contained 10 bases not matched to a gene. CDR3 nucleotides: TGTGCCATCGGTGGTGGCGGGGGATTCACAGATACGCAGTATTTT. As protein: CAIGGGGGFTDTQYF.

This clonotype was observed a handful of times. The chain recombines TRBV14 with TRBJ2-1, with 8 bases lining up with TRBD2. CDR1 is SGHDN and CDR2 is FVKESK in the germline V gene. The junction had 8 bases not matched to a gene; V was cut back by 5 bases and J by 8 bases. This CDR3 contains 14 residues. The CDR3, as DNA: TGTGCCAGCAGCGATCCGGGACTAGGGGATGAGCAGTTCTTC. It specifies CASSDPGLGDEQFF. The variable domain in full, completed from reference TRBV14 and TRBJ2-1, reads EAGVTQFPSHSVIEKGQTVTLRCDPISGHDNLYWYRRVMGKEIKFLLHFVKESKQDESGMPNNRFLAERTGGTYSTLKVQPAELEDSGVYFCASSDPGLGDEQFFGPGTRLTVL.

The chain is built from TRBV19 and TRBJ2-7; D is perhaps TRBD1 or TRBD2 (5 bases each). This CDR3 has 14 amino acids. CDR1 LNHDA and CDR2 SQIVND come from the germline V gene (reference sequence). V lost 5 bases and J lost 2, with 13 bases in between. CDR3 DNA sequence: TGTGCCAGTAGTGTCCCGGGACCACCCTACGAGCAGTACTTC. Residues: CASSVPGPPYEQYF.